The present entry profiles one T cell receptor beta chain with its context. PCR involved 60 Vbeta and 13 Jbeta primers. The method was immunoSEQ multiplex PCR; TCRdb's version includes in-frame clones alone and lacks a portion of them. The table records over 150,000 clones, 80% of them present only once. The data were taken from a study of cytomegalovirus exposure and HLA in healthy donors. Per the germline V gene, CDR1 is SGHDT and CDR2 is YYEEEE. V was pared by 5 bases and J by 1 base, with 5 bases of the junction left unmatched. The length of the CDR3 is 14 residues. This chain connects TRBV5-6 to TRBJ1-1; 7 nucleotides match TRBD1. This clonotype originated in a man younger than 35 in good health and CMV-seropositive. The specimen was PBMCs. The CDR3 sequence is CASRTPGGNTEAFF. The CDR3 nucleotides are TGTGCCAGCAGGACGCCAGGGGGGAACACTGAAGCTTTCTTT.